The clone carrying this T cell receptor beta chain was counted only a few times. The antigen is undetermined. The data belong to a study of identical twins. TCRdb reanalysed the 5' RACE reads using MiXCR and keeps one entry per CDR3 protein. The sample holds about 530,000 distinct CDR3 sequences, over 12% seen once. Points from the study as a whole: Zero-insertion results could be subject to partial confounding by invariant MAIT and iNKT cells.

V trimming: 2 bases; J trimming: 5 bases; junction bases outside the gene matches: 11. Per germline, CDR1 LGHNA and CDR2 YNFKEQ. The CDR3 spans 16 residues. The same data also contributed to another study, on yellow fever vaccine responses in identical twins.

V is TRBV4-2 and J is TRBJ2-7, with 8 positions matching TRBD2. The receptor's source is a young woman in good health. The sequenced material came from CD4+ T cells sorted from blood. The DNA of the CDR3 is TGTGCCAGCAGCCAACCCCCCGGTAGCGGGATTAACGAGCAGTACTTC. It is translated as CASSQPPGSGINEQYF.